This TCR beta chain originates from a study of technical replicates of blood from a handful of donors. The CDR3 sequence is 14 residues long. V lost 3 bases to trimming and J lost 3 bases, with 11 bases between them. Germline CDR1 is ENHRY and CDR2 is SYGVKD. TCRdb's copy holds only in-frame clones and misses some; the assay was immunoSEQ multiplex PCR. There are around 83,000 clones in the sample; around 94% occur only once, and less than 0.3% lies in the top ten. This TCR was sampled from a human donor in good health. Material for sequencing was T cells isolated from PBMCs. The rearrangement uses TRBV10-3 and TRBJ2-5; the D is unclear. Written as DNA, the CDR3 is TGTGCCATCAGTGAAGGAATAGGAGAAGAGACCCAGTACTTC. It encodes CAISEGIGEETQYF.